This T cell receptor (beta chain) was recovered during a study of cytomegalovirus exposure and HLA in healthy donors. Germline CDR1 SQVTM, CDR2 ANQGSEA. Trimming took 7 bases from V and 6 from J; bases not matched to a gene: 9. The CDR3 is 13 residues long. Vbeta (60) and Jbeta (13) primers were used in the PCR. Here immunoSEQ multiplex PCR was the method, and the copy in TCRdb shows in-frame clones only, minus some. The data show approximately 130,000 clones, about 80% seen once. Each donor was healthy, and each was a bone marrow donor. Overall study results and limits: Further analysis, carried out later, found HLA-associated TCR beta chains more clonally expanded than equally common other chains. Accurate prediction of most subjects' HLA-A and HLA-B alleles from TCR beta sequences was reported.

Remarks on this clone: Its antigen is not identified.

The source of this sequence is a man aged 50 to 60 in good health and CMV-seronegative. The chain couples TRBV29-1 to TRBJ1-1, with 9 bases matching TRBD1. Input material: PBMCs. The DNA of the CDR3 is TGCAGCGCCGGGGGACAGGGAAGGGCTGAAGCTTTCTTT. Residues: CSAGGQGRAEAFF.